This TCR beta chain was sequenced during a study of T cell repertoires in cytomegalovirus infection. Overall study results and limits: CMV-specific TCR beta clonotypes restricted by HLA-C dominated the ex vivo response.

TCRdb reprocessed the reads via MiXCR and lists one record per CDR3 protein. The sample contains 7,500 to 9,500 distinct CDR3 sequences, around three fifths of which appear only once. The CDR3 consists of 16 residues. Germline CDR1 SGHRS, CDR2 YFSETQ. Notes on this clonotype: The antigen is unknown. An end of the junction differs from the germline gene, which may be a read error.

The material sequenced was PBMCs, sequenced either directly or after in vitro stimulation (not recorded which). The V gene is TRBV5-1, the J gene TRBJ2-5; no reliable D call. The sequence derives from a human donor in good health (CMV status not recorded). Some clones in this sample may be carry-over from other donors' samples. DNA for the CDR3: TGCGCCAGCAGCTTGGCTTCTGAAAGGGCCCACGAGACCCAGTCCTTC. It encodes CASSLASERAHETQSF.